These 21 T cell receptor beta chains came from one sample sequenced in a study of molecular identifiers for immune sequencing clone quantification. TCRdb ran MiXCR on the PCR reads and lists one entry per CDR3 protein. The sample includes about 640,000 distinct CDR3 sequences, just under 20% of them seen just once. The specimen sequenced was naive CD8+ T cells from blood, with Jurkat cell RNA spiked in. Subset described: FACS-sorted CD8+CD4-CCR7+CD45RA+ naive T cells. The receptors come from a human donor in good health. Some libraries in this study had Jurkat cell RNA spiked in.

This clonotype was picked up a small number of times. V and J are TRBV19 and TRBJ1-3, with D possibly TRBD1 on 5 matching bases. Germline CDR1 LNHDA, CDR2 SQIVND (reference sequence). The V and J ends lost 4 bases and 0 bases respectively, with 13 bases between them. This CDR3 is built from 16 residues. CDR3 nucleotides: TGTGCCAGTAGTACCGGGACGGCGAGCTCTGGAAACACCATATATTTT. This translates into CASSTGTASSGNTIYF.

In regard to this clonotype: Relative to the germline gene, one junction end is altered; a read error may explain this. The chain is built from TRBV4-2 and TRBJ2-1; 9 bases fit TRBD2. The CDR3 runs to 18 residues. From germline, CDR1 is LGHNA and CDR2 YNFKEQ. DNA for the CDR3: TGTGCCAGCGGCCAAGACGCTTTGGGGCTAGCGGGGTACAATGAGCAGTTCTTC. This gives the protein CASGQDALGLAGYNEQFF.

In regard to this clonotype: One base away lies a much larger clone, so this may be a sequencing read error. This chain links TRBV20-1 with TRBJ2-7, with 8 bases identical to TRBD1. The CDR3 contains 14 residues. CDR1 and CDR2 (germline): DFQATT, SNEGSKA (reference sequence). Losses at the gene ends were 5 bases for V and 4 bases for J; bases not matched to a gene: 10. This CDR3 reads CSAGVSGTGYEQYF. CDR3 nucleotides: TGCAGTGCTGGAGTGTCCGGGACAGGTTACGAGCAGTACTTC.

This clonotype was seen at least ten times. The CDR3, as DNA: TGTGCCAGTAGCCCCGGACGGGTCAATCAGCCCCAGCATTTT. It translates to CASSPGRVNQPQHF. The chain uses TRBV19 and TRBJ1-5; D not certain. Looked up from germline, CDR1 is LNHDA and CDR2 is SQIVND (reference sequence). The ends were cut back, 6 bases at V and 3 bases at J, with 12 bases in the middle. The CDR3 extends over 14 amino acids.

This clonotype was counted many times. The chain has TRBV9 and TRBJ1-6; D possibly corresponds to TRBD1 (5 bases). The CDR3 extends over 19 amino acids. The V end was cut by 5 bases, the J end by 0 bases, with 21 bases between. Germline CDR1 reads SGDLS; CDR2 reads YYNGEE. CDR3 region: CASSTDSLELSSYNSPLHF. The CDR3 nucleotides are TGTGCCAGCAGTACTGACAGCCTGGAACTAAGCTCCTATAATTCACCCCTCCACTTT.

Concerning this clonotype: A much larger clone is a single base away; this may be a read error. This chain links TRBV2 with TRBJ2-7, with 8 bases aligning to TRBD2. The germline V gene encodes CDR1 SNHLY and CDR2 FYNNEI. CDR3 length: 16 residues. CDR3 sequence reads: CASSEAPVAGTYERYF. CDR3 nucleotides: TGTGCCAGCAGTGAAGCGCCGGTAGCGGGGACCTACGAGCGGTACTTC.

The CDR3 DNA sequence: TGTGCCAGCAGAGATACAGGGATAACCTACGAGCAGTACTTC. Amino acid sequence: CASRDTGITYEQYF. V and J are TRBV28 and TRBJ2-7; weak D call: TRBD1 (6 bases). This CDR3 is 14 amino acids long. From germline, CDR1 is MDHEN and CDR2 SYDVKM. Trimming removed 6 bases at V and 2 bases at J, with 14 bases between.

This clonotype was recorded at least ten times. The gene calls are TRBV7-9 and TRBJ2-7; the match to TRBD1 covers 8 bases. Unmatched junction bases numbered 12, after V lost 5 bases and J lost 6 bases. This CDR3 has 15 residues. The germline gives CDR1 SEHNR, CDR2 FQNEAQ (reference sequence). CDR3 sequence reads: CASSPPGTGGSEQYF. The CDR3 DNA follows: TGTGCCAGCAGCCCCCCCGGGACAGGAGGATCCGAGCAGTACTTC.

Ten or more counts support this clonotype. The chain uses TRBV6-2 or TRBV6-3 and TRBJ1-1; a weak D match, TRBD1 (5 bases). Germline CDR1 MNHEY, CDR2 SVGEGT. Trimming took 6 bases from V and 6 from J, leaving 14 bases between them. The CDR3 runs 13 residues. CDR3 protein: CASSHGAGAEAFF. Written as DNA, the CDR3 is TGTGCCAGCAGCCACGGGGCAGGAGCTGAAGCTTTCTTT.

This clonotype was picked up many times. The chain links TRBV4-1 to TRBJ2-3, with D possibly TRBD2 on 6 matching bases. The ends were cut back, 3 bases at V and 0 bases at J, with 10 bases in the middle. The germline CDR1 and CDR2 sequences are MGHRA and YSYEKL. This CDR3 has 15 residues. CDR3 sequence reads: CASSQTRGSTDTQYF. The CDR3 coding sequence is TGCGCCAGCAGCCAGACTAGGGGTAGCACAGATACGCAGTATTTT.

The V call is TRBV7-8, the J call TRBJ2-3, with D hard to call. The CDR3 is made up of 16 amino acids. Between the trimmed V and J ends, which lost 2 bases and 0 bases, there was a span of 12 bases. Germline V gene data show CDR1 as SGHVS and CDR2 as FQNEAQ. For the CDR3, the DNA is TGTGCCAGCAGCTTAAATGAGGTTACTAGCACAGATACGCAGTATTTT. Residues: CASSLNEVTSTDTQYF.

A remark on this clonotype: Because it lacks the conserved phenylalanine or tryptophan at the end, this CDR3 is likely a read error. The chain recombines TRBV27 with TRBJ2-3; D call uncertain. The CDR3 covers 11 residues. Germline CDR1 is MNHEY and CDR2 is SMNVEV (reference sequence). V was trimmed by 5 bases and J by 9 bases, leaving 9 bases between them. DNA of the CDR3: TGTGCCAGCAGTCCCCCCCCCACGCAGTATCCT. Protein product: CASSPPPTQYP.

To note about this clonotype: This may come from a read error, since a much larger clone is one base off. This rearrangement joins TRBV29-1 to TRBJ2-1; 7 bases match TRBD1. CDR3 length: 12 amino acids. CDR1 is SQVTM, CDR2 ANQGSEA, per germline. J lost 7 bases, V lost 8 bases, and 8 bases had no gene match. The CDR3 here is CSIQTGKNEQFF. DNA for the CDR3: TGCAGCATTCAGACAGGGAAGAATGAGCAGTTCTTC.

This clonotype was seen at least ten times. This CDR3 is CASSFPQPPTYNEQFF. In DNA, the CDR3 is TGTGCCAGCAGTTTCCCTCAGCCCCCTACTTACAATGAGCAGTTCTTC. This rearrangement joins TRBV28 to TRBJ2-1; D is ambiguous. Trimming stripped 3 bases from V and 4 bases from J, with 16 bases between. Looked up from germline, CDR1 is MDHEN and CDR2 is SYDVKM. This CDR3 is built from 16 residues. The entire variable domain, with the rest obtained from reference TRBV28 and TRBJ2-1, is as follows: DVKVTQSSRYLVKRTGEKVFLECVQDMDHENMFWYRQDPGLGLRLIYFSYDVKMKEKGDIPEGYSVSREKKERFSLILESASTNQTSMYLCASSFPQPPTYNEQFFGPGTRLTVL.

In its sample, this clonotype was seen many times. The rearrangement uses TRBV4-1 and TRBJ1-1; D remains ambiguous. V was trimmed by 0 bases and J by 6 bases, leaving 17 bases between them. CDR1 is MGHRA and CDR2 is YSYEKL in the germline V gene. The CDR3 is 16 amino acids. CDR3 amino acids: CASSQERTEMGAEAFF. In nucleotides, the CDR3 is TGCGCCAGCAGCCAAGAGAGGACGGAGATGGGTGCTGAAGCTTTCTTT.

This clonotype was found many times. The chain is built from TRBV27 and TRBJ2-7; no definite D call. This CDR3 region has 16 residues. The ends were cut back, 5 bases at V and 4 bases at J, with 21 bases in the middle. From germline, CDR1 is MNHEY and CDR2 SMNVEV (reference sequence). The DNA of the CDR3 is TGTGCCAGCAGTCCGACCGGATACCGATACGGGTACGAGCAGTACTTC. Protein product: CASSPTGYRYGYEQYF.

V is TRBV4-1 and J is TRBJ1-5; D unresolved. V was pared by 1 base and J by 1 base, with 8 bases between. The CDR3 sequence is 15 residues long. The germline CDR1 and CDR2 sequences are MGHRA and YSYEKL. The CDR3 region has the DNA TGCGCCAGCAGCCAAGGAAGACACAGCAATCAGCCCCAGCATTTT. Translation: CASSQGRHSNQPQHF.

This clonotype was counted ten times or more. The CDR3 is CSARDKWGTGNTIYF. CDR3 coding DNA: TGCAGTGCTAGAGATAAATGGGGGACTGGAAACACCATATATTTT. The genes are TRBV20-1 and TRBJ1-3, with D possibly matching TRBD1 (5 bases). Trimming removed 0 bases from V and 2 bases from J, with 11 bases in between. This CDR3 has 15 residues. Per the germline V gene, CDR1 is DFQATT and CDR2 is SNEGSKA (reference sequence).

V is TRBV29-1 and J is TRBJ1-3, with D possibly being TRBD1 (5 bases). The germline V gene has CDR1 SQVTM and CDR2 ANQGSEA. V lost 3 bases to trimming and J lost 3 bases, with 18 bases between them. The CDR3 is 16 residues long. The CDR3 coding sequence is TGCAGCGTTGATTCCCGGGATCAGGGCTATGGAAACACCATATATTTT. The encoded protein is CSVDSRDQGYGNTIYF.

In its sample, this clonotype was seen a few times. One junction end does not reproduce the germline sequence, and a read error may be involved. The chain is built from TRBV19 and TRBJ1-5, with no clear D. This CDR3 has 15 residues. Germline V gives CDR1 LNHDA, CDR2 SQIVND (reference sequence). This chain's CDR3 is CASKESSYSNQSQHF. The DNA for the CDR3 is TGTGCCAGTAAGGAGAGTTCTTATAGCAATCAGTCCCAGCATTTT.

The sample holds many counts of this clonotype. The DNA of the CDR3 is TGTGCCAGCAGTCTCTTAGCGGGAGTGGACACAGATACGCAGTATTTT. This encodes CASSLLAGVDTDTQYF. The V gene is TRBV12-3 or TRBV12-4, the J gene TRBJ2-3; 9 positions match TRBD2. Trimming removed 5 bases from V and 2 bases from J; junction bases left unmatched: 8. This CDR3 is 16 amino acids long.